This T cell receptor beta chain was found in a study of Graves' ophthalmopathy and Graves' hyperthyroidism. Trimming removed 1 base at V and 2 bases at J, with 12 bases between. CDR3 size: 15 residues. Per the germline V gene, CDR1 is SGDLS and CDR2 is YYNGEE. Active ophthalmopathy (CAS at least 3, NOSPECS at least 4), lasting under 3 months. Fresh peripheral blood (10 ml) yielded the PBMCs. TCR beta CDR3 amplification used RNA transcripts. First-round RT-PCR relied on HTBI primers, and a second-round multiplex PCR came next. TCRdb independently ran MiXCR on the multiplex PCR reads; one entry per CDR3 protein. Of about 740,000 distinct CDR3 sequences detected, roughly two fifths appear once; the ten largest clones hold 44%. Study-level findings and limits: Most expanded clonotypes in thyroid above 0.001 frequency also showed up in blood.

Only a few counts were recorded for this clonotype. What it binds is unknown. The sequencing input was peripheral blood. The chain carries TRBV9 and TRBJ2-5, with D perhaps matching TRBD2 (6 bases). The TCR originated in an adult man with Graves' ophthalmopathy. The CDR3 protein is CASSVHGTEQETQYF. DNA for the CDR3: TGTGCCAGCAGCGTACACGGGACTGAACAAGAGACCCAGTACTTC.